This TCR beta chain was obtained from a study of OX40 agonist ivuxolimab in advanced cancers. Study context: Patients treated during dose escalation were battling hepatocellular carcinoma, melanoma, renal cell or head and neck cancer.

V lost 4 bases, J lost 1 base, and 14 bases lay in between. The CDR3 has 15 residues. Germline CDR1 reads SGDLS; CDR2 reads YYNGEE. TCRdb's copy holds only in-frame clones and misses some; the assay was immunoSEQ multiplex PCR. The data hold 96,000 or so clones, with about 90% observed a single time. The rearrangement links TRBV9 to TRBJ1-1; no clear D gene. Sequences were derived from CD4+ or CD8+ T cells sorted from blood, sampled in a trial of the OX40 agonist ivuxolimab. The clonotype was recovered from an adult with an advanced solid tumor such as melanoma, head and neck, liver or kidney cancer. As DNA, the CDR3 is TGTGCCAGCAGCTCTCGACAAGCCGAGAACACTGAAGCTTTCTTT. Its translation: CASSSRQAENTEAFF. Combining the CDR3 with reference TRBV9 and TRBJ1-1 gives the whole variable domain DSGVTQTPKHLITATGQRVTLRCSPRSGDLSVYWYQQSLDQGLQFLIQYYNGEERAKGNILERFSAQQFPDLHSELNLSSLELGDSALYFCASSSRQAENTEAFFGQGTRLTVV.